The T cell receptor (beta chain) described here comes from a study of cytomegalovirus exposure and HLA in healthy donors. Turning to the study itself: The approximately 600 first-cohort repertoires shared a platform with the 130 or so validation repertoires, as reported in a later analysis. Study conclusions and caveats: Most TCR sequences were uncommon, yet certain public TCRs appeared in many donors. Both high specificity and high sensitivity reportedly marked the classifier's diagnosis of cytomegalovirus status.

V lost 3 bases, J lost 8 bases, and 14 bases lay in between. This CDR3 contains 14 residues. CDR1 is KGHSH, CDR2 LQKENI, per germline. Produced via immunoSEQ multiplex PCR; TCRdb's table is partial and in-frame only. The sample lists 150,000 or so clones, around 88% seen once, with around 24% in the top ten. This clone was counted only a few times. Antigen specificity is unknown. The sequencing sample was made of PBMCs. The TCR originated in a man younger than 35 in good health and CMV-seropositive. The rearrangement links TRBV18 to TRBJ2-1; TRBD2 is a possible D gene (6 bases). The CDR3 is CASSPDWGDYEQFF. As DNA, the CDR3 is TGTGCCAGCTCACCGGATTGGGGGGACTATGAGCAGTTCTTC.